The 10 T cell receptor beta chains given below trace back to one sample, sequenced in a study of control samples from healthy donors and cancer patients. Measured with immunoSEQ multiplex PCR; TCRdb has only the in-frame clones, and not every one. This sample has about 100,000 clones, with roughly 87% found just once. The sequenced sample consisted of blood. These receptors all stem from a woman between 50 and 59 years old in good health.

The rearrangement links TRBV11-2 to TRBJ1-2; D remains ambiguous. With 0 bases removed from V and 7 bases from J, the gap between germline ends came to 6 bases. Germline V lookup: CDR1 SGHAT, CDR2 FQNNGV. This CDR3 has 12 residues. The CDR3 sequence is CASSLDSRGYTF. CDR3 sequence (DNA): TGTGCCAGCAGCTTAGACAGCCGTGGCTACACCTTC.

The gene calls are TRBV5-1 and TRBJ1-3, with 10 bases identical to TRBD1. This CDR3 has 15 amino acids. The germline V gene has CDR1 SGHRS and CDR2 YFSETQ. V lost 3 bases, J lost 6 bases, and 6 bases stayed unmatched. DNA of the CDR3: TGCGCCAGCAGCTCGGCTGGGACAGGGGCAAACACCATATATTTT. Encoded protein: CASSSAGTGANTIYF.

This clone appeared a few times. The chain is built from TRBV5-4 and TRBJ2-7; 7 bases agree with TRBD1. V gave up 4 bases and J gave up 3 bases; unmatched junction bases: 7. Germline V gene sequence: CDR1 SGHNT, CDR2 YYREEE (reference sequence). The CDR3 is 14 amino acids. The DNA of the CDR3 is TGTGCCAGCAGCGGGTCCCGGGACAGCTACGAGCAGTACGTC. It codes for CASSGSRDSYEQYV.

This chain connects TRBV18 to TRBJ2-7; D unclear. Trimming stripped 3 bases from V and 0 bases from J, with 12 bases between. The CDR3 runs to 15 residues. Germline CDR1 reads KGHSH; CDR2 reads LQKENI. CDR3 sequence reads: CASSPRPERSYEQYF. The CDR3 DNA is TGTGCCAGCTCACCCAGGCCAGAACGCTCCTACGAGCAGTACTTC.

The chain combines TRBV24-1 with TRBJ2-5, with 7 bases lining up with TRBD1. The CDR3 runs to 16 residues. The germline V gene encodes CDR1 KGHDR and CDR2 SFDVKD. Losses at the gene ends were 4 bases for V and 0 bases for J; bases not matched to a gene: 7. The CDR3 loop reads CATSDATGIDQETQYF. The CDR3 bases are TGTGCCACCAGTGACGCGACAGGGATTGACCAAGAGACCCAGTACTTC.

J is TRBJ2-5 and V is TRBV4-1; D gene unclear. Per the germline V gene, CDR1 is MGHRA and CDR2 is YSYEKL. CDR3 length: 15 amino acids. The V end lost 1 base, the J end lost 1 base, and 10 bases lay between the germline ends. CDR3 amino acids: CASSQASGVQETQYF. The CDR3 bases are TGCGCCAGCAGCCAAGCGTCGGGTGTCCAAGAGACCCAGTACTTC.

This clone appeared once. The chain combines TRBV7-9 with TRBJ1-2; maybe TRBD1 (6 bases). Per germline, CDR1 SEHNR and CDR2 FQNEAQ (reference sequence). V shed 5 bases and J shed 8 bases, with 15 bases lying between them. The CDR3 is 13 amino acids. The CDR3 bases are TGTGCCAGCAGCCGAGGACAGCCATCGGGCTACACCTTC. It yields the protein CASSRGQPSGYTF.

This clone was counted a single time. V gene TRBV4-1 combines with J gene TRBJ2-7, with D perhaps given as TRBD1 or TRBD2 (5 bases each). Germline-derived CDR1 and CDR2 are MGHRA and YSYEKL. The V gene lost 3 bases and the J gene lost 2 bases, with 17 bases spanning the gap. The CDR3 runs 16 residues. The CDR3: CASSQGPGGPPYEQYF. The DNA for the CDR3 is TGCGCCAGCAGCCAGGGGCCAGGAGGACCTCCCTACGAGCAGTACTTC.

The V and J genes are TRBV9 and TRBJ1-2; TRBD1 agrees at 10 bases. This CDR3 spans 15 amino acids. The V and J ends lost 0 bases and 10 bases, in that order; junction bases with no gene match: 9. CDR1 SGDLS and CDR2 YYNGEE come from the germline V gene. For the CDR3, the DNA is TGTGCCAGCAGCGTAGGACAGGACAGGGGGACTTTCTACACCTTC. Its translation: CASSVGQDRGTFYTF. The whole variable domain, filled in from reference TRBV9 and TRBJ1-2, reads DSGVTQTPKHLITATGQRVTLRCSPRSGDLSVYWYQQSLDQGLQFLIQYYNGEERAKGNILERFSAQQFPDLHSELNLSSLELGDSALYFCASSVGQDRGTFYTFGSGTRLTVV.

The rearrangement uses TRBV9 and TRBJ2-5, with D tentatively TRBD2 (5 bases). Germline CDR1 reads SGDLS; CDR2 reads YYNGEE. CDR3 length: 13 amino acids. Trimming took off 4 bases at V and 6 bases at J, with 13 bases between the two ends. CDR3 sequence: CASSPGFLQTQYF. Written as DNA, the CDR3 is TGTGCCAGCAGCCCGGGATTTCTCCAGACCCAGTACTTC. Full variable domain (rest looked up from reference TRBV9 and TRBJ2-5): DSGVTQTPKHLITATGQRVTLRCSPRSGDLSVYWYQQSLDQGLQFLIQYYNGEERAKGNILERFSAQQFPDLHSELNLSSLELGDSALYFCASSPGFLQTQYFGPGTRLLVL.